This TCR beta chain was profiled in a study of early T cells in non-severe SARS-CoV-2 infection. Study as a whole: Sequenced bulk RNA came from whole blood that was unsorted, and chains were unpaired.

Trimming took off 3 bases at V and 0 bases at J, with 7 bases between the two ends. This CDR3 spans 13 amino acids. Germline V gives CDR1 SGDLS, CDR2 YYNGEE. TCRdb reprocessed the 5' RACE reads via MiXCR and lists one record per CDR3 protein. The data show some 61,000 distinct CDR3 sequences, 13% seen once. The sample holds a few counts of this clonotype. The rearrangement links TRBV9 to TRBJ2-7; D not resolved. The sample comprised whole blood. This sequence was found in an adult who was a healthcare worker with PCR-confirmed SARS-CoV-2 infection or an uninfected control (not recorded which). This chain's CDR3 is CASSAGGSYEQYF. The DNA of the CDR3 is TGTGCCAGCAGCGCCGGCGGCTCCTACGAGCAGTACTTC.